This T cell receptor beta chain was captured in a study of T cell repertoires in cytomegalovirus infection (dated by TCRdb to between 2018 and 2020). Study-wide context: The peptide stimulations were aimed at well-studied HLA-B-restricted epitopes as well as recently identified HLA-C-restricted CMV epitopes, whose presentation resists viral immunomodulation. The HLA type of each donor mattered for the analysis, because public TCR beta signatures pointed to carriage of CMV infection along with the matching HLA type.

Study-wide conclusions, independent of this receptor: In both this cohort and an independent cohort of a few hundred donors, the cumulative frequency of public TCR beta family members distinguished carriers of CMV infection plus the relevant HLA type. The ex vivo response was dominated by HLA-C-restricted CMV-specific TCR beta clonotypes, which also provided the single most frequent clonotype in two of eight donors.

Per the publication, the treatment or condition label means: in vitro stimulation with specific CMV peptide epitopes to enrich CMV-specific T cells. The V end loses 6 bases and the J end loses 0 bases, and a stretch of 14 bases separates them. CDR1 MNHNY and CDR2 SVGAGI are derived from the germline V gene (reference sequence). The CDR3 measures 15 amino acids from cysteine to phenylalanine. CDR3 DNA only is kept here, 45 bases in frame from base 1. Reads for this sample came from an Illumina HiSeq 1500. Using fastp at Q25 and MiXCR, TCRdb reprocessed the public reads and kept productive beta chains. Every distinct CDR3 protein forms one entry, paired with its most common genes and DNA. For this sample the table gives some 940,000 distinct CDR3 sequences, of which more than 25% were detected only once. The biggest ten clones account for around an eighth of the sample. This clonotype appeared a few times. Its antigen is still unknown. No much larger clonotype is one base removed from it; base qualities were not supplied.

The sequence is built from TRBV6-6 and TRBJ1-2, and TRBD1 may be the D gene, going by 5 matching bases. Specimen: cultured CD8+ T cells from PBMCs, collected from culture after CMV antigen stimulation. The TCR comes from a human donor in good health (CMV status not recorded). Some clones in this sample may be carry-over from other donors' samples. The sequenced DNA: TGTGCCAGCAGCCCTGAGACAGATCCTAACTATGGCTACACCTTC. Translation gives CASSPETDPNYGYTF.